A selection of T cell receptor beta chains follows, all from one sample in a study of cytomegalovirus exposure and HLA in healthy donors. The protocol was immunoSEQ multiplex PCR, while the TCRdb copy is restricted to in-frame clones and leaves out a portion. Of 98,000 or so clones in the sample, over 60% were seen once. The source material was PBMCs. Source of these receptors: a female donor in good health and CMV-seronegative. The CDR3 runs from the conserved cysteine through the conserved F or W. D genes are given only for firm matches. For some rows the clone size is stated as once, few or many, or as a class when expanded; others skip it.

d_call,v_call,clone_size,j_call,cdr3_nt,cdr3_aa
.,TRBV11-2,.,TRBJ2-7,TGTGCCAGCAGGAGTGGGGGGACCGAGCAGTACTTC,CASRSGGTEQYF
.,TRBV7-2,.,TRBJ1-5,TGTGCCAGCAGCTTACAGGCTCAGGGCTATCAGCCCCAGCATTTT,CASSLQAQGYQPQHF
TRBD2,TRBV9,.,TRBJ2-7,TGTGCCAGCAGCGTAGAATTTAGCGGGAGGGCCAACGAGCAGTACTTC,CASSVEFSGRANEQYF
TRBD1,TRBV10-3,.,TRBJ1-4,TGTGCCATCAGTACGGGACAGGGAGGTGAAAAACTGTTTTTT,CAISTGQGGEKLFF
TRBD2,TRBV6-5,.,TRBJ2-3,TGTGCCAGCAGTAGCGGGGGGGGGAGCACAGATACGCAGTATTTT,CASSSGGGSTDTQYF
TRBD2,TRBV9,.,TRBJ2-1,TGTGCCAGCAGCGCCAGCGGGAGCTACAATGAGCAGTTCTTC,CASSASGSYNEQFF
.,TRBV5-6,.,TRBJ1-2,TGTGCCAGCAGCTTGTCCGAGAAGTATGGCTACACCTTC,CASSLSEKYGYTF
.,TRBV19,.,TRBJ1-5,TGTGCCAGTAGTATAGTTCCATCCCACGGGAATCAGCCCCAGCATTTT,CASSIVPSHGNQPQHF
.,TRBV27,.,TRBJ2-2,TGTGCCAGCAGCTCCGGGATTGGGGCCGGGGAGCTGTTTTTT,CASSSGIGAGELFF
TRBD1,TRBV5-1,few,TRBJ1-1,TGCGCCAGCAGCGACCCCAGGGGGGTAGGTGAAGCTTTCTTT,CASSDPRGVGEAFF
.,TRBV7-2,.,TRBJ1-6,TGTGCCAGCAGCCTAGGTGGGCAGAATTCACCCCTCCACTTT,CASSLGGQNSPLHF
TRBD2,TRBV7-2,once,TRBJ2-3,TGTGCCAGCAGCACGCTAGCGGGGGGGCTTTTAGATACGCAGTATTTT,CASSTLAGGLLDTQYF
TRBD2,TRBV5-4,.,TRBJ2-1,TGTGCCAGCAGCCGGACTAGCGGGAGGCAAGGCAATGAGCAGTTCTTC,CASSRTSGRQGNEQFF
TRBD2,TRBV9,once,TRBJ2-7,TGTGCCAGCAGCGAGAGTAGCGGGGCCTACGAGCAGTACTTC,CASSESSGAYEQYF
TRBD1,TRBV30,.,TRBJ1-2,TGTGCCTGGACGGGACAGGGGTATCGGGACTATGGCTACACCTTC,CAWTGQGYRDYGYTF
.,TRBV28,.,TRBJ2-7,TGTGCCAGCAGTCCCCCGGACGGAGGATACGAGCAGTACTTC,CASSPPDGGYEQYF
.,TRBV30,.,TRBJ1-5,TGTGCCTGGAGTGTGAAACAGGGCAATCAGCCCCAGCATTTT,CAWSVKQGNQPQHF
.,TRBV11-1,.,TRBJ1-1,TGTGCCAGCAGCTTAGTAGGCAGGCCGAACACTGAAGCTTTCTTT,CASSLVGRPNTEAFF
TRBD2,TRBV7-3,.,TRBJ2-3,TGTGCCAGCAGCTTAATGGGCGGGGGGGCGAATACGCAGTATTTT,CASSLMGGGANTQYF
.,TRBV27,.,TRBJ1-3,TGTGCCACGACGGACTTGGCTGGAAACACCATATATTTT,CATTDLAGNTIYF
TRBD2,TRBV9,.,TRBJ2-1,TGTGCCAGCAGCCCACGTGGCATGACTAGCGATCTGAATGAGCAGTTCTTC,CASSPRGMTSDLNEQFF
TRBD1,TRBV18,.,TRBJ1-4,TGTGCCAGCTCACCTCTTATCATCCGGGACAGGGTACCTGAAAAACTGTTTTTT,CASSPLIIRDRVPEKLFF
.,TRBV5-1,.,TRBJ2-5,TGCGCCAGCAGCTTGGTGGCTAGCGCGGAGACCCAGTACTTC,CASSLVASAETQYF
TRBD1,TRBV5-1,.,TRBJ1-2,TGCGCCAGCAGCTTACAGGGGAGCGGCTATGGCTACACCTTC,CASSLQGSGYGYTF
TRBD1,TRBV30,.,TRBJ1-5,TGTGCCGTACAACAGGGGCCCAATCAGCCCCAGCATTTT,CAVQQGPNQPQHF
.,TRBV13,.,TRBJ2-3,TGTGCCAGCAGCTTATCAGGGGGGACAGATACGCAGTATTTT,CASSLSGGTDTQYF
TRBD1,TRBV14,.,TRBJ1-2,TGTGCCAGCAGCCACGGGACAGGGGACTATGGCTACACCTTC,CASSHGTGDYGYTF
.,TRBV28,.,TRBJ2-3,TGTGCCAGCAGTTTCTACTCCTTCACAGATACGCAGTATTTT,CASSFYSFTDTQYF
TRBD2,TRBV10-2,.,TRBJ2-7,TGCGCCAGCAGCCGCCAGGATAGCGGGATTATCGGCGAGCAGTACTTC,CASSRQDSGIIGEQYF
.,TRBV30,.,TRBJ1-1,TGTGCCTGGAGTGTACCTGACACCTACACTGAAGCTTTCTTT,CAWSVPDTYTEAFF
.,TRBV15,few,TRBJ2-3,TGTGCCACCAGCGCGAATCCGGGACTCCGGGCAGATACGCAGTATTTT,CATSANPGLRADTQYF
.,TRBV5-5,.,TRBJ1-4,TGTGCCAGCAGCTTTCCGGGTCCAAATAATGAAAAACTGTTTTTT,CASSFPGPNNEKLFF
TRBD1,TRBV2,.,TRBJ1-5,TGTGCCAGCAGTCAGGTAGGGGGCATTCAGCCCCAGCATTTT,CASSQVGGIQPQHF
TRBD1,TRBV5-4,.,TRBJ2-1,TGTGCCAGCAGCTTGGGAGGGATGAAACAGGGGAATGAGCAGTTCTTC,CASSLGGMKQGNEQFF
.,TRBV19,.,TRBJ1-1,TGTGCCAGTAGGGAAGTGTTAGGGGGCACTGAAGCTTTCTTT,CASREVLGGTEAFF
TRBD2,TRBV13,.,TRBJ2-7,TGTGCCAGCAGCGACTCGTCGCTAGCGGGAAGATACGAGCAGTACTTC,CASSDSSLAGRYEQYF
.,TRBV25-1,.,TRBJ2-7,TGTGCCAGCAGTGAATTTTCGGAACAGTGGGGCCTCTACGAGCAGTACTTC,CASSEFSEQWGLYEQYF
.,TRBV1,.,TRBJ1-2,TGCCCCAGCAGCCGAGCCGGTCGAGGCTATGGCTACACCTTC,CPSSRAGRGYGYTF
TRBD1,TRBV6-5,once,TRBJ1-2,TGTGCCAGCAGTTATGACCGACAGGGGCAGAATGGCTACACCTTC,CASSYDRQGQNGYTF
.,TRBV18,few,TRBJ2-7,TGTGCCAGCTCACCACCGGGAGGAGCCGAGCAGTACTTC,CASSPPGGAEQYF
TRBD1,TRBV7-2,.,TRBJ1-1,TGTGCCAGCAGCTTCGACAGGGCGAACACTGAAGCTTTCTTT,CASSFDRANTEAFF
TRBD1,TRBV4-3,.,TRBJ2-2,TGCGCCAGCAGCCAAGATCCTGTTTCCGGGACAGCGAACACCGGGGAGCTGTTTTTT,CASSQDPVSGTANTGELFF
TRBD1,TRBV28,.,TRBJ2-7,TGTGCCGGGCCCAGGGGGAAGCAGGCCTACGAGCAGTACTTC,CAGPRGKQAYEQYF
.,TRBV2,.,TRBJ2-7,TGTGCCAGCAGTGCAGGGCCCACCTACGAGCAGTACTTC,CASSAGPTYEQYF
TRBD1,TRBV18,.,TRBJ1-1,TGTGCCAGCTCACCAACGGGACAGGGATGGACTGAAGCTTTCTTT,CASSPTGQGWTEAFF
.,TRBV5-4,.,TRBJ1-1,TGTGCCAGCAGCTTGAGCCGGGGACACACCACTGAAGCTTTCTTT,CASSLSRGHTTEAFF
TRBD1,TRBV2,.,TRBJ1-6,TGTGCCAGCACCGAGACAGGGGACGTGGTCGGTAATTCACCCCTCCACTTT,CASTETGDVVGNSPLHF
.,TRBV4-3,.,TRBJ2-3,TGCGCCAGCAGCCAAGAGGTCTACACAGATACGCAGTATTTT,CASSQEVYTDTQYF
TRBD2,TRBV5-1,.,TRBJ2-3,TGCGCCAGCAGCTACGGGACTAGCGGGAGGTTCCTTAGCACAGATACGCAGTATTTT,CASSYGTSGRFLSTDTQYF
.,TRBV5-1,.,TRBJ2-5,TGCGCCAGCAGCTTGGAGCTCTTGTACCAAGAGACCCAGTACTTC,CASSLELLYQETQYF
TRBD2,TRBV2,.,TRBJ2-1,TGTGCCAGCAGTGAAGGAACGAGACTAGCGGGGGACAATGAGCAGTTCTTC,CASSEGTRLAGDNEQFF
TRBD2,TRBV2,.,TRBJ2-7,TGTGTTACAATGGGGGAGGGTTCCTACGAGCAGTACTTC,CVTMGEGSYEQYF
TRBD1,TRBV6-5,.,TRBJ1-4,TGTGCCAGCAGTTATGGGGCAAAACAGGGGGAAAAACTGTTTTTT,CASSYGAKQGEKLFF